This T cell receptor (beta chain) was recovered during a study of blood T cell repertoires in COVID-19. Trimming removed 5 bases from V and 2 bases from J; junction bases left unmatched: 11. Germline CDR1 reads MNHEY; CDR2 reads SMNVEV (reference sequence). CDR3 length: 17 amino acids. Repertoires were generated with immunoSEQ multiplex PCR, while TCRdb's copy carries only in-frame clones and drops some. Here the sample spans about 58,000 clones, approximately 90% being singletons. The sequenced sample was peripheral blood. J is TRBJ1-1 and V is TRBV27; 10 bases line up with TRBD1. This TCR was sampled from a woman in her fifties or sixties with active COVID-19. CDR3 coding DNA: TGTGCCAGCAGTCCCCGGGGGGACAGGGGCTATAACACTGAAGCTTTCTTT. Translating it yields CASSPRGDRGYNTEAFF.